A single sample is the source of the 16 T cell receptor beta chains below, sequenced in a study of blood T cell repertoires in COVID-19. Clones were read by immunoSEQ multiplex PCR, and TCRdb kept only the in-frame ones, dropping some. The table lists 150,000 or so clones, 79% of them singletons. Input material: peripheral blood. The receptors stem from an older woman with COVID-19, enrolled during active disease.

There are a few counts of this clone. The chain carries TRBV9 and TRBJ1-5; 7 positions match TRBD1. The CDR3 is made up of 14 amino acids. In germline, CDR1 is SGDLS, CDR2 YYNGEE. The junction had 1 base not matched to a gene; V was cut back by 3 bases and J by 1 base. CDR3 nucleotide sequence: TGTGCCAGCAGCGGACAGGGAAGCAATCAGCCCCAGCATTTT. Its protein product is CASSGQGSNQPQHF.

The chain has TRBV6-2 or TRBV6-3 and TRBJ1-6; D is uncertain. Germline V gene lookup returns CDR1 MNHEY and CDR2 SVGEGT. CDR3 length equals 15 residues. The V gene lost 2 bases and the J gene lost 3 bases, with 8 bases spanning the gap. The CDR3 loop is CASSYAQNYNSPLHF. In nucleotides, the CDR3 is TGTGCCAGCAGTTACGCACAGAACTATAATTCACCCCTCCACTTT.

The chain links TRBV10-3 to TRBJ2-1; 11 nucleotides align to TRBD2. CDR1 is ENHRY, CDR2 SYGVKD, per germline. Trimming took 6 bases from V and 0 from J; bases not matched to a gene: 16. The CDR3 spans 20 residues. The DNA of the CDR3 is TGTGCCATCAGGGGAGACGGGACTAGCGGATGGCCCTACTCCTACAATGAGCAGTTCTTC. Its protein product is CAIRGDGTSGWPYSYNEQFF.

This clone was found a few times. The chain has TRBV7-9 and TRBJ1-5; D is possibly TRBD1 (5 bases). The CDR3 consists of 14 residues. The germline V gene encodes CDR1 SEHNR and CDR2 FQNEAQ (reference sequence). V was trimmed by 3 bases and J by 5 bases, leaving 11 bases between them. CDR3 DNA sequence: TGTGCCAGCAGCTTGGGGCGCCGGGATCAGCCCCAGCATTTT. It codes for CASSLGRRDQPQHF.

This sequence joins TRBV20-1 and TRBJ2-7; D is unresolved. Looked up from germline, CDR1 is DFQATT and CDR2 is SNEGSKA (reference sequence). This CDR3 is built from 12 residues. Trimming shortened V by 3 bases and J by 0 bases, and 6 bases separated the two germline ends. CDR3 in amino acids: CSASGSSYEQYF. CDR3 in DNA: TGCAGTGCTAGTGGCAGCTCCTACGAGCAGTACTTC.

This clone was observed a handful of times. The rearrangement joins TRBV29-1 to TRBJ2-7, with 10 bases aligning to TRBD1. Per germline, CDR1 SQVTM and CDR2 ANQGSEA. Trimming cost V 1 base and J 2 bases; bases outside gene matches: 5. CDR3 size: 15 residues. DNA for the CDR3: TGCAGCGTTGAAGTCACCGGGACAGGGGCCTACGAGCAGTACTTC. Translating gives CSVEVTGTGAYEQYF.

V gene TRBV7-2 combines with J gene TRBJ2-1; 7 positions agree with TRBD2. Germline trimming cut 5 bases from V and 8 bases from J; bases unmatched to any gene: 12. This CDR3 contains 15 residues. The germline V gene encodes CDR1 SGHTA and CDR2 FQGNSA. The CDR3 loop is CASSRSGSSVDEQFF. The CDR3 nucleotides are TGTGCCAGCAGCCGTAGCGGGTCCTCTGTGGATGAGCAGTTCTTC.

The genes are TRBV18 and TRBJ2-6; a weak D match, TRBD2 (6 bases). The germline V gene has CDR1 KGHSH and CDR2 LQKENI. The V end was cut by 6 bases, the J end by 0 bases, with 12 bases between. This CDR3 has 16 residues. The CDR3 spells CASSQGLTSGANVLTF. Here the CDR3 DNA reads TGTGCCAGCTCCCAGGGACTTACCTCTGGGGCCAACGTCCTGACTTTC.

V and J are TRBV6-2 or TRBV6-3 and TRBJ2-7; TRBD1 agrees at 9 bases. The CDR3 covers 14 residues. J was trimmed by 6 bases and V by 2 bases; bases with no gene match: 5. Germline CDR1 MNHEY, CDR2 SVGEGT. This CDR3 is CASSYPGGQGEQYV. The CDR3 DNA reads as TGTGCCAGCAGTTACCCGGGGGGACAGGGCGAGCAGTACGTC.

This chain connects TRBV7-2 to TRBJ2-3, with TRBD2 identical over 8 bases. Germline V gene lookup returns CDR1 SGHTA and CDR2 FQGNSA. The CDR3 has 15 residues. J lost 1 base, V lost 4 bases, and 4 bases had no gene match. CDR3 residues: CASSSSTSGTDTQYF. CDR3 sequence (DNA): TGTGCCAGCAGCTCTTCGACTAGCGGCACAGATACGCAGTATTTT.

Sample share makes this clone large. The chain couples TRBV4-2 to TRBJ1-5, with 7 bases identical to TRBD1. Trimming removed 2 bases from V and 3 bases from J; junction bases left unmatched: 4. CDR3 length equals 15 residues. CDR1 is LGHNA, CDR2 YNFKEQ, per germline. The chain's CDR3 is CASSQIGTDNQPQHF. Written as DNA, the CDR3 is TGTGCCAGCAGCCAAATCGGGACAGACAATCAGCCCCAGCATTTT.

The V call is TRBV10-3, the J call TRBJ2-1; 9 nucleotides align to TRBD2. Germline CDR1 reads ENHRY; CDR2 reads SYGVKD. The V gene end was trimmed by 4 bases and the J gene end by 7 bases; junction bases not matched to a gene: 14. CDR3 length: 17 amino acids. The CDR3 region has the DNA TGTGCCATCAGTGCGGGAGTAGCGGGAGTCTCCTCTAATGAGCAGTTCTTC. Protein sequence: CAISAGVAGVSSNEQFF.

V usage is TRBV27 and J usage is TRBJ1-2; TRBD1 is a possible D gene (6 bases). Trimming took 5 bases from V and 6 from J, leaving 13 bases between them. Per the germline V gene, CDR1 is MNHEY and CDR2 is SMNVEV (reference sequence). CDR3 length: 13 amino acids. This CDR3 reads CASSSTGNDGYTF. The CDR3 DNA reads TGTGCCAGCAGTAGCACAGGGAATGATGGCTACACCTTC.

Here the CDR3 reads CAISDGDSDYGYTF. The CDR3 DNA follows: TGTGCCATCAGTGACGGGGACAGCGACTATGGCTACACCTTC. This chain links TRBV10-3 with TRBJ1-2; 7 bases are shared with TRBD1. Germline V CDR1 and CDR2: ENHRY, SYGVKD. After removal of 3 bases from V and 3 bases from J, the junction contained 4 bases not matched to a gene. CDR3 size: 14 residues.

This clone was seen a few times. V and J are TRBV4-3 and TRBJ2-5; D perhaps matches TRBD1 (5 bases). This CDR3 has 17 residues. Trimming pared 2 bases from V and 7 bases from J, leaving 23 bases between. Germline V gene data show CDR1 as LGHNA and CDR2 as YSLEER. This CDR3 reads CASSQQLKTDSMGTQYF. CDR3 in DNA: TGCGCCAGCAGCCAACAGTTGAAGACAGACTCCATGGGGACCCAGTACTTC.

This sequence joins TRBV5-8 and TRBJ2-2, with D perhaps TRBD1 (6 bases). Germline lookup yields CDR1 SGHTS and CDR2 YDEGEE. The CDR3 consists of 16 residues. V lost 6 bases to trimming and J lost 7 bases, with 22 bases between them. For the CDR3, the DNA is TGTGCCAGCACCCAACCTCGACAGGTCAGGGGCGGGGAGCTGTTTTTT. Encoded protein: CASTQPRQVRGGELFF.